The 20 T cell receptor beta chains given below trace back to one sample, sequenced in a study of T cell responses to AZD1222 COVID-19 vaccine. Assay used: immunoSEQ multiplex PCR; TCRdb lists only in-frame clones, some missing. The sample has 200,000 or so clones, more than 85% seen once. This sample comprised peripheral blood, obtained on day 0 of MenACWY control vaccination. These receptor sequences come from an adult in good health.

CDR3 amino acids: CASSLATGGGYGYTF. The DNA of the CDR3 is TGTGCCAGCAGCTTGGCCACAGGGGGCGGCTATGGCTACACCTTC. The rearrangement uses TRBV5-4 and TRBJ1-2, with 9 nucleotides matching TRBD1. This CDR3 is built from 15 residues. CDR1 and CDR2 (germline): SGHNT, YYREEE (reference sequence). The trim removed 0 bases at V and 4 bases at J, leaving 4 bases unmatched. Filled out from reference TRBV5-4 and TRBJ1-2, the complete variable domain reads ETGVTQSPTHLIKTRGQQVTLRCSSQSGHNTVSWYQQALGQGPQFIFQYYREEENGRGNFPPRFSGLQFPNYSSELNVNALELDDSALYLCASSLATGGGYGYTFGSGTRLTVV.

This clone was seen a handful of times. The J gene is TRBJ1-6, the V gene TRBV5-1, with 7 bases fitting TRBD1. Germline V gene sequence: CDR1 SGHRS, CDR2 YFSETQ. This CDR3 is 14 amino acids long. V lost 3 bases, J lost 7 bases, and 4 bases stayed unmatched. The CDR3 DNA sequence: TGCGCCAGCAGCTCTGGGACAGAAAATTCACCCCTCCACTTT. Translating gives CASSSGTENSPLHF.

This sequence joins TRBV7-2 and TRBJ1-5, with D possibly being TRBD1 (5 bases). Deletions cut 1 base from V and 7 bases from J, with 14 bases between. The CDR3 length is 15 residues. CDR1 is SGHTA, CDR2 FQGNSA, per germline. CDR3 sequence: CASSLVQGTWQPQHF. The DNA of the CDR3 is TGTGCCAGCAGCTTAGTCCAGGGAACATGGCAGCCCCAGCATTTT.

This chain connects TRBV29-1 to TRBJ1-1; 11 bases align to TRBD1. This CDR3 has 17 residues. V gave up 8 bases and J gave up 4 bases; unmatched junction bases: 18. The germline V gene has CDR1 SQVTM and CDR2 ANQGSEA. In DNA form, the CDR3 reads TGCAGCACCTTATACGAGAGGGACAGGGGGAAGGGCACTGAAGCTTTCTTT. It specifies CSTLYERDRGKGTEAFF.

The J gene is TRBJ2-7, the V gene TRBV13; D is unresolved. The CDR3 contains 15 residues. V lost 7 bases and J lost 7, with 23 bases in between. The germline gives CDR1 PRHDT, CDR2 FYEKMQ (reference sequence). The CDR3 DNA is TGTGCCAGCACCGGAAGGACGGTACCTATGAGAGAGCAGTACTTC. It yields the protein CASTGRTVPMREQYF.

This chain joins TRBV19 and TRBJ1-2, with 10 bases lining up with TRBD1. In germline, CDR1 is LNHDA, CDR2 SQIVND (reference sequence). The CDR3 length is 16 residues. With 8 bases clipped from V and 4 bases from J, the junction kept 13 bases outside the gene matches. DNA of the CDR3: TGTGCCAGTCGAGATCCGACGGGACAGGGGACCTATGGCTACACCTTC. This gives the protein CASRDPTGQGTYGYTF.

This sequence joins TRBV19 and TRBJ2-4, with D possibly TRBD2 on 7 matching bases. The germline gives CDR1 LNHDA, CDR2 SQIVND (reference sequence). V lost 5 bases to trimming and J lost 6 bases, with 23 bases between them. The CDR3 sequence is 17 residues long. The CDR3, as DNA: TGTGCCAGTAGTCCTCGAGGGGGGGGCCGACGGGCAAACATTCAGTACTTC. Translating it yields CASSPRGGGRRANIQYF. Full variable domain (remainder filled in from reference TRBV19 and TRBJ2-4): DGGITQSPKYLFRKEGQNVTLSCEQNLNHDAMYWYRQDPGQGLRLIYYSQIVNDFQKGDIAEGYSVSREKKESFPLTVTSAQKNPTAFYLCASSPRGGGRRANIQYFGAGTRLSVL.

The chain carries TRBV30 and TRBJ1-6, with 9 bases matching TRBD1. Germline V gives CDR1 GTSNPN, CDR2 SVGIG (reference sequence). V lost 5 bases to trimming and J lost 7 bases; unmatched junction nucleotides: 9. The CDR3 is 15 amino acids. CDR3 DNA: TGTGCCTGGGTAGGACAGGGGAAATGGAATTCACCCCTCCACTTT. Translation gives CAWVGQGKWNSPLHF.

This CDR3 is CAWSAGGASGEKLFF. The CDR3 coding sequence is TGTGCCTGGAGCGCCGGGGGCGCTTCGGGTGAAAAACTGTTTTTT. The chain combines TRBV30 with TRBJ1-4, with D perhaps TRBD1 (6 bases). The CDR3 is made up of 15 amino acids. V lost 3 bases and J 7 bases, leaving 18 bases between the germline ends. The germline V gene has CDR1 GTSNPN and CDR2 SVGIG (reference sequence).

The CDR3 region has the DNA TGTGCCAGCACGAGGGACACCGTGACAGGAGCTTTCTTT. Amino acids: CASTRDTVTGAFF. The chain combines TRBV5-4 with TRBJ1-1; TRBD1 is a possible D gene (6 bases). The CDR3 contains 13 residues. Deletions cut 6 bases from V and 10 bases from J, with 19 bases between. Germline assignment: CDR1 SGHNT and CDR2 YYREEE (reference sequence).

CDR3 in amino acids: CASSQERRSTDTQYF. The CDR3, as DNA: TGTGCCAGCAGCCAGGAGCGGAGAAGCACAGATACGCAGTATTTT. The J gene is TRBJ2-3, the V gene TRBV3-1 (or the pseudogene TRBV3-2), with D perhaps matching TRBD2 (5 bases). The CDR3 spans 15 residues. Trimming shortened V by 3 bases and J by 0 bases, and 10 bases separated the two germline ends. Germline CDR1 reads LGHDT; CDR2 reads YNNKEL (reference sequence).

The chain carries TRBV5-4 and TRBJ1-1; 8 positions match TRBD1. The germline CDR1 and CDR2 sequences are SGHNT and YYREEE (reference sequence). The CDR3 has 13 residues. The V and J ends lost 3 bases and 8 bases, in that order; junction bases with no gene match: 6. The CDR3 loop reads CASSSGQGVEAFF. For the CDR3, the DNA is TGTGCCAGCAGCTCAGGACAGGGTGTAGAAGCTTTCTTT.

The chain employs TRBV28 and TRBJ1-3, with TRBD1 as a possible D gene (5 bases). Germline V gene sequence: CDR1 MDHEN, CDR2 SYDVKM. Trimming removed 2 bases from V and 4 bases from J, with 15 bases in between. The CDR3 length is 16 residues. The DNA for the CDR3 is TGTGCCAGCAGTTTACCCGCCCGGGACCTAGGAAACACCATATATTTT. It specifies CASSLPARDLGNTIYF. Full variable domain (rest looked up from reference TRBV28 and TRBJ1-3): DVKVTQSSRYLVKRTGEKVFLECVQDMDHENMFWYRQDPGLGLRLIYFSYDVKMKEKGDIPEGYSVSREKKERFSLILESASTNQTSMYLCASSLPARDLGNTIYFGEGSWLTVV.

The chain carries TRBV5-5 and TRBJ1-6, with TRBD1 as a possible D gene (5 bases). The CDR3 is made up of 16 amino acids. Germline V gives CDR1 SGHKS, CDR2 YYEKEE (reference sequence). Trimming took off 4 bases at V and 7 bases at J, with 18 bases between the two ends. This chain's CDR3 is CASSLRDRLVNSPLHF. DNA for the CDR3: TGTGCCAGCAGCCTCCGGGACCGGCTTGTCAATTCACCCCTCCACTTT. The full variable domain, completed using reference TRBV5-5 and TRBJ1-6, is DAGVTQSPTHLIKTRGQQVTLRCSPISGHKSVSWYQQVLGQGPQFIFQYYEKEERGRGNFPDRFSARQFPNYSSELNVNALLLGDSALYLCASSLRDRLVNSPLHFGNGTRLTVT.

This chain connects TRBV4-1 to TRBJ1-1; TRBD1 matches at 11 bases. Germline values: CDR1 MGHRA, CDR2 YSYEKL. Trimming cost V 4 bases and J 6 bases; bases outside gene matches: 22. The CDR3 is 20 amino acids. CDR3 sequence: CASSPQDRGREWGRSPEAFF. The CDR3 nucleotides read TGCGCCAGCAGCCCCCAGGACAGGGGGCGCGAGTGGGGTCGCAGTCCTGAAGCTTTCTTT.

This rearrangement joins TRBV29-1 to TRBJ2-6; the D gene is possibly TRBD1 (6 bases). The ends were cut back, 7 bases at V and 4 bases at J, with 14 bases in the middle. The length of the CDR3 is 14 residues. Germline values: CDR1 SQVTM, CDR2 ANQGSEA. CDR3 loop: CSATRGSGANVLTF. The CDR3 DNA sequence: TGCAGCGCCACGAGGGGGTCAGGGGCCAACGTCCTGACTTTC.

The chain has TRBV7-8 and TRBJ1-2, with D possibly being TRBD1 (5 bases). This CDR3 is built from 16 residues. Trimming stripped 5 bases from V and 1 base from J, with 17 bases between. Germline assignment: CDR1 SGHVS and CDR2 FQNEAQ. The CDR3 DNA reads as TGTGCCAGCAGCCCACGATCCGGGGCCGGTAACTATGGCTACACCTTC. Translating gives CASSPRSGAGNYGYTF.

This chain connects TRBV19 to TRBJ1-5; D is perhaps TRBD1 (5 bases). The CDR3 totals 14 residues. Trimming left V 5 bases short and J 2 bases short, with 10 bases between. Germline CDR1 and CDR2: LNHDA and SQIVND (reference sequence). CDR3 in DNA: TGTGCCAGTAGTTTTTCACAGGGCAATCAGCCCCAGCATTTT. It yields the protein CASSFSQGNQPQHF.

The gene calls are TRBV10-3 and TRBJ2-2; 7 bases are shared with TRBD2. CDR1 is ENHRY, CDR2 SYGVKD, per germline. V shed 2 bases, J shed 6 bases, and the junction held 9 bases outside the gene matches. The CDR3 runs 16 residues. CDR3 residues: CAISEILSGAAGELFF. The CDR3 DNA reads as TGTGCCATCAGTGAGATTTTGAGCGGGGCGGCCGGGGAGCTGTTTTTT.

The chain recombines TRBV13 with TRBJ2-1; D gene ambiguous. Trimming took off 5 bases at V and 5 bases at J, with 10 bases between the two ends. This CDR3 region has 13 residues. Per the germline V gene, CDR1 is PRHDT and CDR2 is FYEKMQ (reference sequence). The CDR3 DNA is TGTGCCAGCAGCCCAAGACTGGACAATGAGCAGTTCTTC. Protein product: CASSPRLDNEQFF. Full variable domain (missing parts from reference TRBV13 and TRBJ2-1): AAGVIQSPRHLIKEKRETATLKCYPIPRHDTVYWYQQGPGQDPQFLISFYEKMQSDKGSIPDRFSAQQFSDYHSELNMSSLELGDSALYFCASSPRLDNEQFFGPGTRLTVL.